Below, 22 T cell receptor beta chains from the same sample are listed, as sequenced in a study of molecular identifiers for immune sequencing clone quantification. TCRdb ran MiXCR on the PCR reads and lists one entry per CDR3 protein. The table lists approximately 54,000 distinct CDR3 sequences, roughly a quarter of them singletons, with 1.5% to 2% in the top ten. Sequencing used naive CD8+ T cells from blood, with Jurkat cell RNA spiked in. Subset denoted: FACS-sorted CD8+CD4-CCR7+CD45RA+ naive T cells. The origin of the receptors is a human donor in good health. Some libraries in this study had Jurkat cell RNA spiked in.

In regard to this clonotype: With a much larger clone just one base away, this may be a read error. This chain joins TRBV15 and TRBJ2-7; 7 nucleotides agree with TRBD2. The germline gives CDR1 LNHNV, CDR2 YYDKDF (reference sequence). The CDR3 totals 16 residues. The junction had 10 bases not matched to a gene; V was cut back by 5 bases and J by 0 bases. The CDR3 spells CATSAVRASGSYEQYF. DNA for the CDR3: TGTGCCACCAGCGCCGTCCGGGCTAGCGGCTCCTACGAGCAGTACTTC.

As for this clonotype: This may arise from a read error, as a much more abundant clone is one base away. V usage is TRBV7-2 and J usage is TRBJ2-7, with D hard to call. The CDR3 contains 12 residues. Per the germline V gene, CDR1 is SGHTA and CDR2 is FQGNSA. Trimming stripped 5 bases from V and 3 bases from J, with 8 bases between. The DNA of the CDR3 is TGTGCCAGCAGCGTCGACGGCTACGAGCAGTACTTC. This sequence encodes CASSVDGYEQYF.

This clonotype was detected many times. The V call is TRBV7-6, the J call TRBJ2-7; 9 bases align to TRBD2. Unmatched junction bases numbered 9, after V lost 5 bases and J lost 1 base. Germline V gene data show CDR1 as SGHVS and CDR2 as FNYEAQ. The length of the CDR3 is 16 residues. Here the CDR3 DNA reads TGTGCCAGCAGCCCCCACCCTAGCGGGGCTTCCTACGAGCAGTACTTC. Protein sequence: CASSPHPSGASYEQYF.

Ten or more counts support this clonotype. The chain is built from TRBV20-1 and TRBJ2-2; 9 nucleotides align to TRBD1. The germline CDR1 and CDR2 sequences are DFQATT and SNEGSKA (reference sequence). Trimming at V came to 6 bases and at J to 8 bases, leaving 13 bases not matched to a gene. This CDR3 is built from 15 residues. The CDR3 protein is CSAWTGESVIGELFF. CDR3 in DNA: TGCAGTGCCTGGACAGGGGAATCGGTAATTGGGGAGCTGTTTTTT.

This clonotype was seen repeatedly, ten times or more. The CDR3 coding sequence is TGTGCCAGCAGCCCCGGGGGGGGTGAGGCAGATACGCAGTATTTT. Protein: CASSPGGGEADTQYF. The chain recombines TRBV6-5 with TRBJ2-3, with TRBD2 matching 8 bases. Germline loops: CDR1 MNHEY, CDR2 SVGAGI. The CDR3 covers 15 residues. The V gene end was trimmed by 6 bases and the J gene end by 4 bases; junction bases not matched to a gene: 9.

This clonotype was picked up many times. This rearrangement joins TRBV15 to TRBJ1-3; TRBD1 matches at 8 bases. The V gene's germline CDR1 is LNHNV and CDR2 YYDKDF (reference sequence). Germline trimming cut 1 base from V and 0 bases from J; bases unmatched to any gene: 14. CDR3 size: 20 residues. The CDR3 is CATSRVSNWGQVISGNTIYF. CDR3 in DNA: TGTGCCACCAGCAGAGTGTCAAATTGGGGACAGGTCATCTCTGGAAACACCATATATTTT.

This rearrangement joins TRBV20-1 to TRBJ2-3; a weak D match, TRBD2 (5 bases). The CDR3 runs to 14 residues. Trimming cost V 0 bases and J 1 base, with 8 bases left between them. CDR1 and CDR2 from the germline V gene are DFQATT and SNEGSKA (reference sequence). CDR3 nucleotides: TGCAGTGCTAGAGATCGTAGCGGCACAGATACGCAGTATTTT. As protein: CSARDRSGTDTQYF.

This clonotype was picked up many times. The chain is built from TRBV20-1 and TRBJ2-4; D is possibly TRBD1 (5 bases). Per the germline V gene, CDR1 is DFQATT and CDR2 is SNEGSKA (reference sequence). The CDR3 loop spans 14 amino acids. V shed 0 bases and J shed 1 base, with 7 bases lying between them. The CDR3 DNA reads TGCAGTGCTAGAGATAAGGGGGCCAAAAACATTCAGTACTTC. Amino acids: CSARDKGAKNIQYF.

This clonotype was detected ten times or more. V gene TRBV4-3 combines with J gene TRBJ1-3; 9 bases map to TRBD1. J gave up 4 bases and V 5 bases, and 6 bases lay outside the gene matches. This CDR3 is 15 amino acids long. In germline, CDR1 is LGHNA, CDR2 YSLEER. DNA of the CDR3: TGCGCCAGCAGCTTTGGGACAGGGAAAGGAAACACCATATATTTT. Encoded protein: CASSFGTGKGNTIYF.

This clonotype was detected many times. For the CDR3, the DNA is TGCGCCAGCAGCCAAGGATCCGAAGCCTACGAGCAGTACTTC. Amino acid sequence: CASSQGSEAYEQYF. The chain uses TRBV4-3 and TRBJ2-7; D is undetermined. There are 14 residues in the CDR3. Trimming took off 1 base at V and 2 bases at J, with 9 bases between the two ends. Germline lookup yields CDR1 LGHNA and CDR2 YSLEER.

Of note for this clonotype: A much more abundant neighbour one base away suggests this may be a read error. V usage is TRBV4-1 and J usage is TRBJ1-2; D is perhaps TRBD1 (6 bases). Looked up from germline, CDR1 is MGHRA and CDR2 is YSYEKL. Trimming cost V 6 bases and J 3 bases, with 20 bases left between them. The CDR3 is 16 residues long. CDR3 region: CASRAPGVGGDYGYTF. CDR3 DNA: TGCGCCAGCAGAGCCCCGGGCGTCGGGGGCGACTATGGCTACACCTTC.

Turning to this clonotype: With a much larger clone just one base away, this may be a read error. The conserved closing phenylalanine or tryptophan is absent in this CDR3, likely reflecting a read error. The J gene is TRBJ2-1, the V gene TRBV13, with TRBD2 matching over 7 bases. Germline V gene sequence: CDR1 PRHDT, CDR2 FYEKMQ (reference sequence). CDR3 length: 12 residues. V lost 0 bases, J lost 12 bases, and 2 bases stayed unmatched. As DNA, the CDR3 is TGTGCCAGCAGCTTAGGCCGGGAGGCGCAGTTCCTC. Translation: CASSLGREAQFL.

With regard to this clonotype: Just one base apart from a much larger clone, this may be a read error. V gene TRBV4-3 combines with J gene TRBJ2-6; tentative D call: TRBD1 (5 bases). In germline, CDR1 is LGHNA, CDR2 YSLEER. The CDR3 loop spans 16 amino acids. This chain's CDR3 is CASSQDRFSGANVLAF. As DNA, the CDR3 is TGCGCCAGCAGCCAAGATCGATTCTCTGGGGCCAACGTCCTGGCTTTC.

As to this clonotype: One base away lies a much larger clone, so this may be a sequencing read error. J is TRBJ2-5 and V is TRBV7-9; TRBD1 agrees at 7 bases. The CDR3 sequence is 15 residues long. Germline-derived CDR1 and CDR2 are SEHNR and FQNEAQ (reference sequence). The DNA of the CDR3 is TGTGCCAGCAGCCATCGAACAGGGGTACAAGAGGCCCAGTACTTC. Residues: CASSHRTGVQEAQYF.

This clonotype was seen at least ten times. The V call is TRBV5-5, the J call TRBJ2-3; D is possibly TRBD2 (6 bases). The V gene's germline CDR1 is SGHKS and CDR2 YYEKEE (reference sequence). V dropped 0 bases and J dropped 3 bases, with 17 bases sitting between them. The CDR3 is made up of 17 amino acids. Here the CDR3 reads CASSLGSGRMRTDTQYF. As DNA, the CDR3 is TGTGCCAGCAGCTTGGGGTCTGGGAGGATGAGGACAGATACGCAGTATTTT.

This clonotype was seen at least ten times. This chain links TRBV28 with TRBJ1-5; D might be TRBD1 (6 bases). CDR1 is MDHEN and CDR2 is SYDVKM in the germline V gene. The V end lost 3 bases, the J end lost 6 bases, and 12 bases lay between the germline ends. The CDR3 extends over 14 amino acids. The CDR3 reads CASSLGGAGQPQHF. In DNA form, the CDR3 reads TGTGCCAGCAGTTTGGGGGGGGCGGGTCAGCCCCAGCATTTT.

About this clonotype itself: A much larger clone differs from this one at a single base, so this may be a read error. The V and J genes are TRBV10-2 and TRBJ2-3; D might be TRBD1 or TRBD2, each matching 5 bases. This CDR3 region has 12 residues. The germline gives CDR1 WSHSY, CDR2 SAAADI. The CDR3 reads CASGDGSDTHYF. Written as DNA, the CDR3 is TGCGCCAGCGGGGACGGATCAGATACGCACTATTTT.

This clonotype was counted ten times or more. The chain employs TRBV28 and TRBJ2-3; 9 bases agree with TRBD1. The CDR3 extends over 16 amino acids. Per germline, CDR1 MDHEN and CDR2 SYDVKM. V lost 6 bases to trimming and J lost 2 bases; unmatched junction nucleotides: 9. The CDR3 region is CASRGGQGLYTDTQYF. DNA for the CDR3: TGTGCCAGCAGAGGGGGACAGGGACTTTACACAGATACGCAGTATTTT.

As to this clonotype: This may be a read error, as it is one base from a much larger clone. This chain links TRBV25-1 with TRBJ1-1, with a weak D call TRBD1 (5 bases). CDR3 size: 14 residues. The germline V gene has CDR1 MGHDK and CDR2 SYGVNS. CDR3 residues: CASSEGVGGTEAVF. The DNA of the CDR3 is TGTGCCAGCAGTGAGGGGGTAGGTGGCACTGAAGCTGTCTTT.

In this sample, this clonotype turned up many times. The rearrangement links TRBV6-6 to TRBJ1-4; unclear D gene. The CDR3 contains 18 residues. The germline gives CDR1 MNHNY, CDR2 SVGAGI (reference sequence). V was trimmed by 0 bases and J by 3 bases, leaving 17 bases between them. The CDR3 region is CASSYSSYESVANEKLFF. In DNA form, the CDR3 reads TGTGCCAGCAGTTACTCGAGTTACGAGAGTGTAGCTAATGAAAAACTGTTTTTT.

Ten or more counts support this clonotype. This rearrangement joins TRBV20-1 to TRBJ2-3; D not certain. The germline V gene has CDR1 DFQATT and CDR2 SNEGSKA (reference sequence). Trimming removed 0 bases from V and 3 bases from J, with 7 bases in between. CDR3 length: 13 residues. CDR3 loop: CSARDVATDTQYF. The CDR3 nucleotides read TGCAGTGCTAGAGATGTGGCGACAGATACGCAGTATTTT.

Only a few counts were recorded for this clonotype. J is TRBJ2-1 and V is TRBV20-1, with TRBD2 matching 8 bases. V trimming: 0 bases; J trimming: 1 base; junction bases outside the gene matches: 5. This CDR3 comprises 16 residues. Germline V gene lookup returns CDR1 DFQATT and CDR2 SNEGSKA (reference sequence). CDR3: CSARDSSGDSYNEQFF. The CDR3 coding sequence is TGCAGTGCTAGAGATAGTAGCGGGGATTCCTACAATGAGCAGTTCTTC.